This record concerns one T cell receptor beta chain sequence. Germline CDR1 reads SGHAT; CDR2 reads FQNNGV. The CDR3 has 14 residues. V lost 5 bases, J lost 4 bases, and 3 bases stayed unmatched. These data come from a study of blood T cell repertoires in COVID-19. Only in-frame clones appear in the TCRdb table, and some are missing; sequencing was by immunoSEQ multiplex PCR. The sample has about 150,000 clones, 84% seen once; the top ten hold more than 2%. V gene TRBV11-2 combines with J gene TRBJ2-3, with 10 bases fitting TRBD2. Sequenced input: peripheral blood. This TCR was recovered from a man aged 70-80 years with acute or convalescent COVID-19. The CDR3 DNA follows: TGTGCCAGCAGCCGCCTAGCGGGGGCAGATACGCAGTATTTT. This encodes CASSRLAGADTQYF.